The 26 T cell receptor beta chains below were found in one sample sequenced in a study of blood T cell repertoires in COVID-19. TCRdb keeps only in-frame clones here, not all; method: immunoSEQ multiplex PCR. The sample comprises approximately 91,000 clones, about 90% of which are singletons, and about 4.2% rests with the top ten. The sample taken for sequencing was peripheral blood. The source of these receptors is a man aged 65 to 79 with acute or convalescent COVID-19.

The V and J genes are TRBV27 and TRBJ2-5, with TRBD1 matching over 8 bases. Germline loops: CDR1 MNHEY, CDR2 SMNVEV (reference sequence). This CDR3 region has 15 residues. Losses at the gene ends were 5 bases for V and 4 bases for J; bases not matched to a gene: 9. This chain's CDR3 is CASSLDRASRETQYF. DNA for the CDR3: TGTGCCAGCAGTCTGGACAGGGCGTCGCGAGAGACCCAGTACTTC.

The gene calls are TRBV11-2 and TRBJ2-5; D call uncertain. Germline lookup yields CDR1 SGHAT and CDR2 FQNNGV. The CDR3 length is 16 residues. V lost 1 base, J lost 0 bases, and 12 bases lay in between. The CDR3 loop reads CASSLGARSYQETQYF. CDR3 in DNA: TGTGCCAGCAGCTTAGGAGCGCGCTCATACCAAGAGACCCAGTACTTC.

The chain combines TRBV30 with TRBJ1-1; 7 bases line up with TRBD1. This CDR3 region has 17 residues. Germline values: CDR1 GTSNPN, CDR2 SVGIG (reference sequence). V shed 0 bases, J shed 0 bases, and the junction held 10 bases outside the gene matches. The CDR3 spells CAWSVRDSQPMNTEAFF. CDR3 coding DNA: TGTGCCTGGAGTGTACGGGACAGTCAACCCATGAACACTGAAGCTTTCTTT.

The rearrangement links TRBV30 to TRBJ1-2, with TRBD1 identical over 10 bases. The CDR3 has 12 amino acids. The germline V gene has CDR1 GTSNPN and CDR2 SVGIG (reference sequence). V lost 5 bases, J lost 6 bases, and 3 bases stayed unmatched. CDR3 in DNA: TGTGCCTGGTGGGACAGGGGACATGGCTACACCTTC. Translation: CAWWDRGHGYTF.

This rearrangement joins TRBV5-1 to TRBJ2-1; D is uncertain. CDR3 size: 14 residues. Germline lookup yields CDR1 SGHRS and CDR2 YFSETQ. The V end lost 0 bases, the J end lost 1 base, and 5 bases lay between the germline ends. This CDR3 reads CASSLDLSYNEQFF. CDR3 DNA sequence: TGCGCCAGCAGCTTGGACCTATCCTACAATGAGCAGTTCTTC.

The rearrangement joins TRBV4-1 to TRBJ2-1; D remains unclear. The CDR3 length is 14 residues. Trimming stripped 1 base from V and 4 bases from J, with 8 bases between. CDR1 is MGHRA and CDR2 is YSYEKL in the germline V gene. The CDR3 bases are TGCGCCAGCAGCCAAGCTGGCGGTTACAATGAGCAGTTCTTC. It yields the protein CASSQAGGYNEQFF.

A few counts support this clone. This rearrangement joins TRBV3-1 (or the pseudogene TRBV3-2) to TRBJ2-1, with 16 bases identical to TRBD2. The V and J ends lost 6 bases and 7 bases, in that order; junction bases with no gene match: 6. The CDR3 runs to 16 residues. Per germline, CDR1 LGHDT and CDR2 YNNKEL (reference sequence). This chain's CDR3 is CASRGTSGGAGNEQFF. CDR3 in DNA: TGTGCCAGCAGAGGGACTAGCGGGGGGGCGGGGAATGAGCAGTTCTTC.

The rearrangement joins TRBV3-1 (or the pseudogene TRBV3-2) to TRBJ1-6, with TRBD1 identical over 7 bases. The J segment lost 10 bases and the V segment lost 3 bases, leaving 6 bases of the junction unmatched. Germline V gives CDR1 LGHDT, CDR2 YNNKEL (reference sequence). This CDR3 has 14 residues. CDR3 DNA sequence: TGTGCCAGCAGCCAGTCGCGGGACAGCTCACCCCTCCACTTT. It encodes CASSQSRDSSPLHF.

This chain connects TRBV5-1 to TRBJ2-1, with TRBD2 matching over 7 bases. V was clipped by 0 bases and J by 0 bases; unmatched bases: 6. The CDR3 consists of 17 residues. The germline V gene encodes CDR1 SGHRS and CDR2 YFSETQ. The CDR3 here is CASSLEASGSSYNEQFF. CDR3 sequence (DNA): TGCGCCAGCAGCTTGGAGGCTAGCGGTTCCTCCTACAATGAGCAGTTCTTC.

The J gene is TRBJ2-7, the V gene TRBV19; TRBD2 matches at 10 bases. The germline V gene has CDR1 LNHDA and CDR2 SQIVND (reference sequence). CDR3 length equals 15 residues. After removal of 4 bases from V and 5 bases from J, the junction contained 8 bases not matched to a gene. The CDR3 DNA reads as TGTGCCAGTAGTACTTCAGCGGGGGGGCGACACGAGCAGTACTTC. Translating it yields CASSTSAGGRHEQYF. The full variable domain, in which reference TRBV19 and TRBJ2-7 provide the parts outside the CDR3, is DGGITQSPKYLFRKEGQNVTLSCEQNLNHDAMYWYRQDPGQGLRLIYYSQIVNDFQKGDIAEGYSVSREKKESFPLTVTSAQKNPTAFYLCASSTSAGGRHEQYFGPGTRLTVT.

The rearrangement joins TRBV7-9 to TRBJ2-5; D call uncertain. CDR3 size: 12 residues. V shed 1 base and J shed 7 bases, with 7 bases lying between them. The germline V gene encodes CDR1 SEHNR and CDR2 FQNEAQ (reference sequence). The CDR3 bases are TGTGCCAGCAGCTTAGAGACGGGGACCCAGTACTTC. Amino acid sequence: CASSLETGTQYF.

This clone has just a few counts. This chain joins TRBV4-1 and TRBJ1-4, with 9 bases aligning to TRBD1. Germline V gene data show CDR1 as MGHRA and CDR2 as YSYEKL. The CDR3 is made up of 15 amino acids. Trimming cost V 5 bases and J 3 bases; bases outside gene matches: 4. The CDR3 here is CASSGNRGPNEKLFF. The DNA of the CDR3 is TGCGCCAGCAGCGGGAACAGGGGGCCTAATGAAAAACTGTTTTTT.

Details on this clone: This CDR3 is also generated by other DNA sequences in the sample. The rearrangement uses TRBV11-2 and TRBJ1-4; 8 bases are a match to TRBD1. V shed 6 bases, J shed 4 bases, and the junction held 4 bases outside the gene matches. This CDR3 is 14 amino acids long. The germline V gene has CDR1 SGHAT and CDR2 FQNNGV. CDR3 sequence: CASSRDRLNEKLFF. The CDR3 bases are TGTGCCAGCAGTAGGGACAGGCTTAATGAAAAACTGTTTTTT.

The chain employs TRBV4-2 and TRBJ2-1; TRBD2 is a possible D gene (6 bases). CDR3 size: 13 residues. Germline CDR1 and CDR2: LGHNA and YNFKEQ. Trimming cost V 0 bases and J 15 bases, with 15 bases left between them. The CDR3 region is CASSQDRWTTAFF. The CDR3 bases are TGTGCCAGCAGCCAAGATCGTTGGACTACCGCGTTCTTC.

Notes on this clone: An end of the junction differs from the germline gene, which may be a read error. CDR3 amino acids: CALRQGETDTQYF. As DNA, the CDR3 is TGTGCCCTCAGACAGGGTGAGACAGATACGCAGTATTTT. V and J are TRBV10-3 and TRBJ2-3, with TRBD1 matching 7 bases. The CDR3 runs to 13 residues. Germline V lookup: CDR1 ENHRY, CDR2 SYGVKD.

This chain connects TRBV2 to TRBJ1-2, with D unclear. Trimming took off 3 bases at V and 8 bases at J, with 13 bases between the two ends. This CDR3 contains 13 residues. Germline V gene data show CDR1 as SNHLY and CDR2 as FYNNEI. The CDR3 here is CASSDLGLAGYTF. Written as DNA, the CDR3 is TGTGCCAGCAGTGATCTGGGCCTCGCGGGCTACACCTTC.

J is TRBJ1-1 and V is TRBV7-6; D gene uncertain. The CDR3 loop spans 15 amino acids. Trimming cost V 4 bases and J 5 bases, with 17 bases left between them. In germline, CDR1 is SGHVS, CDR2 FNYEAQ. In DNA form, the CDR3 reads TGTGCCAGCAGCTCACAACCTGGACGAGGGACTGAAGCTTTCTTT. Translating gives CASSSQPGRGTEAFF.

V usage is TRBV5-1 and J usage is TRBJ1-1; 8 nucleotides line up with TRBD1. Losses at the gene ends were 2 bases for V and 5 bases for J; bases not matched to a gene: 5. The V gene's germline CDR1 is SGHRS and CDR2 YFSETQ. The CDR3 totals 14 residues. The CDR3 DNA sequence: TGCGCCAGCAGCTTCCAGGGGGCTCGGACTGAAGCTTTCTTT. This translates into CASSFQGARTEAFF.

The chain is built from TRBV5-1 and TRBJ2-7; D gene uncertain. Per the germline V gene, CDR1 is SGHRS and CDR2 is YFSETQ. The germline V and J ends were trimmed by 1 base and 7 bases, with 9 bases remaining between them. The CDR3 contains 12 residues. CDR3 sequence (DNA): TGCGCCAGCAGCTTGTCGGGTGGAGAGCAGTACTTC. Amino acids: CASSLSGGEQYF.

Here the CDR3 DNA reads TGTGCCAGCAGTTACCTCACTAGCGGGGGGAACAATGAGCAGTTCTTC. Translated: CASSYLTSGGNNEQFF. The chain employs TRBV6-5 and TRBJ2-1; TRBD2 matches 12 bases. V shed 2 bases, J shed 5 bases, and the junction held 4 bases outside the gene matches. The CDR3 covers 16 residues. Germline V gene lookup returns CDR1 MNHEY and CDR2 SVGAGI.

V and J are TRBV28 and TRBJ1-2; TRBD1 agrees at 9 bases. The trim removed 6 bases at V and 4 bases at J, leaving 6 bases unmatched. The CDR3 is 14 residues long. CDR1 is MDHEN and CDR2 is SYDVKM in the germline V gene. CDR3 nucleotides: TGTGCCAGCAGCACAGGGGGCACGATCTATGGCTACACCTTC. Its protein is CASSTGGTIYGYTF.

J is TRBJ1-2 and V is TRBV2; no definite D call. The V and J ends lost 6 bases and 2 bases respectively, with 13 bases between them. The germline CDR1 and CDR2 sequences are SNHLY and FYNNEI. This CDR3 region has 14 residues. CDR3 DNA: TGTGCCAGCAGGAATGTTTACAGAAACTATGGCTACACCTTC. This codes for CASRNVYRNYGYTF.

The rearrangement uses TRBV7-8 and TRBJ1-4, with 9 bases aligning to TRBD1. V was pared by 5 bases and J by 4 bases, with 5 bases of the junction left unmatched. The CDR3 spans 15 residues. Germline lookup yields CDR1 SGHVS and CDR2 FQNEAQ. CDR3 loop: CASSRGDRDNEKLFF. The CDR3 DNA sequence: TGTGCCAGCAGCCGGGGGGACAGGGATAATGAAAAACTGTTTTTT.

J is TRBJ1-4 and V is TRBV19; TRBD1 agrees at 11 bases. The CDR3 is made up of 16 amino acids. Trimming removed 7 bases from V and 5 bases from J; junction bases left unmatched: 9. The germline CDR1 and CDR2 sequences are LNHDA and SQIVND (reference sequence). CDR3 DNA sequence: TGTGCCAGTATACCCCGGACAGGGGGCGCGAATGAAAAACTGTTTTTT. As protein: CASIPRTGGANEKLFF.

This clone was observed a single time. CDR3 DNA: TGCAGTGCTAGTCCAGGGAGGTCTGAAGCTTTCTTT. Translation gives CSASPGRSEAFF. The chain couples TRBV20-1 to TRBJ1-1; D is perhaps TRBD1 (5 bases). CDR1 and CDR2 from the germline V gene are DFQATT and SNEGSKA (reference sequence). Between the trimmed V and J ends, which lost 3 bases and 6 bases, there was a span of 11 bases. The CDR3 runs to 12 residues.

The rearrangement uses TRBV6-4 and TRBJ2-3, with TRBD1 identical over 7 bases. The germline gives CDR1 MRHNA, CDR2 SNTAGT. Unmatched junction bases numbered 10, after V lost 5 bases and J lost 2 bases. The CDR3 sequence is 16 residues long. In nucleotides, the CDR3 is TGTGCCAGCAGTTGGCCCCCAACAGGGGTCACAGATACGCAGTATTTT. The encoded protein is CASSWPPTGVTDTQYF.